This TCR beta chain appears in the sequencing data of a study of blood T cells in healthy people across ages. Findings and caveats of the study: Samples with more naive T cells showed higher observed beta diversity. A roughly linear age-dependent decrease characterized TCR beta diversity per million T cells.

The individuals who served as donors were healthy Caucasians living in Russia, aged about 6 to 100. With each sample, at least 6 micrograms of total RNA were extracted. Primers used in a second PCR of about 6 to 11 cycles were a sample-barcoded 5' primer and a J-beta primer mix. A single record per CDR3 protein comes from TCRdb applying MiXCR to the 5' RACE reads. The sample includes about 570,000 distinct CDR3 sequences, roughly a quarter of them seen just once. About this clonotype: Its antigen is unidentified.

CDR3 size: 17 residues. After removal of 2 bases from V and 2 bases from J, the junction contained 9 bases not matched to a gene. Germline CDR1 and CDR2: MGHRA and YSYEKL. The TCR was taken from a woman in her sixties or seventies in good health. Sequencing was performed on blood. The gene calls are TRBV4-1 and TRBJ1-2, with TRBD1 matching over 9 bases. CDR3 loop: CASSQQPAGTGNYGYTF. The CDR3 coding sequence is TGCGCCAGCAGCCAACAACCGGCCGGGACAGGGAACTATGGCTACACCTTC.